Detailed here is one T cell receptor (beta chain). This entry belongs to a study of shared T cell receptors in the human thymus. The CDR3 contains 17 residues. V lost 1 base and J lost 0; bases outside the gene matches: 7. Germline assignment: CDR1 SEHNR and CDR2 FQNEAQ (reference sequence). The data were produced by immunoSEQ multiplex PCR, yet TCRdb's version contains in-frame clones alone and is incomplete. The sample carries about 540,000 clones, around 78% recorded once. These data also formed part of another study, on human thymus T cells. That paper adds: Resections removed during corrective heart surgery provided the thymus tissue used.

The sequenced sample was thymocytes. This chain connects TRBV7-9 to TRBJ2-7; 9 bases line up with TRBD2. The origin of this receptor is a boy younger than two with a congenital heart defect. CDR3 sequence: CASSLGMASGISYEQYF. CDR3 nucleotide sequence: TGTGCCAGCAGCTTAGGAATGGCTAGCGGGATCTCCTACGAGCAGTACTTC.